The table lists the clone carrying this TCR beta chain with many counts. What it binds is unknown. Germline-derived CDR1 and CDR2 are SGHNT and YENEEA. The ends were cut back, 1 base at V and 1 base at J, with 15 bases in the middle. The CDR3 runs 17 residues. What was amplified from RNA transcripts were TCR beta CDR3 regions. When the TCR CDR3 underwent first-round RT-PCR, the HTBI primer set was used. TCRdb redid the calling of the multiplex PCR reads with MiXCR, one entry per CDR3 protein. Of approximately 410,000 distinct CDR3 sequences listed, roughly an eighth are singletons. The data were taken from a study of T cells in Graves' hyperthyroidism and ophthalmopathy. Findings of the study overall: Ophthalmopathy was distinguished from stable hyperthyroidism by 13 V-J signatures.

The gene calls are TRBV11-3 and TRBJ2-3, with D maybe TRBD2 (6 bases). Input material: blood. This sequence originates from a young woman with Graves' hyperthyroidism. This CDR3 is CASSLGRREVGTDTQYF. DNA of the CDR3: TGTGCCAGCAGCTTAGGAAGGCGGGAAGTTGGCACAGATACGCAGTATTTT.